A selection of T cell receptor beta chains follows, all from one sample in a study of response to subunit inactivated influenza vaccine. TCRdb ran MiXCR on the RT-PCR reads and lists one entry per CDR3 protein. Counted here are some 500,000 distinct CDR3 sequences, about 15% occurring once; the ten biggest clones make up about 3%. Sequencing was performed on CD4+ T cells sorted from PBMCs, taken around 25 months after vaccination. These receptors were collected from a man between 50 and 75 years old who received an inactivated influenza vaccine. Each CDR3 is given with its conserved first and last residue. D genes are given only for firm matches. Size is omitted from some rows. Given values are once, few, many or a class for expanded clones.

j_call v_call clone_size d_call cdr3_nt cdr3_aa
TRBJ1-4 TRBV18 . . TGTGCCAGCTCATCGCAAGAGACGAGGGGTGAAAAACTGTTTTTT CASSSQETRGEKLFF
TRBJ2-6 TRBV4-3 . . TGCGCCAGCAGCCAAGTCGTCAGTTTCTGGGGGGGGGCCAACGTCCTGACTTTC CASSQVVSFWGGANVLTF
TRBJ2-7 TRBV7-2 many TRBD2 TGTGCCAGCAGCCCTAGCGGGGGTACCTCCTACGAGCAGTACTTC CASSPSGGTSYEQYF
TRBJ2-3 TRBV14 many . TGTGCCAGCAGTCACTCCGGCAGGGGCACAGATACGCAGTATTTT CASSHSGRGTDTQYF
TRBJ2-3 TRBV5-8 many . TGTGCCCAAAAGCGGAGGGGCACAGATACGCAGTATTTT CAQKRRGTDTQYF
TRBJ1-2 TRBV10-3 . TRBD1 TGTGCCATCAGCCACCAGGGGGTAAACTATGGCTACACCTTC CAISHQGVNYGYTF
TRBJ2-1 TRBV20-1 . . TGCAGTGCTAGAGATTTTCTTTCGCGGGAAGCCTACAATGAGCAGTTCTTC CSARDFLSREAYNEQFF
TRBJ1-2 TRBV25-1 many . TGTGCCAGCAGCACGACAATCGAGGGGAACTATGGCTACACCTTC CASSTTIEGNYGYTF
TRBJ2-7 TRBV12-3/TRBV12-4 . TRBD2 TGTGCCAGCAGATTGGACGGCGGGGGCTACGAGCAGTACTTC CASRLDGGGYEQYF
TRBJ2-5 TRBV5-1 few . TGCGCCAGCACCCTCGGGAGTCAAGAGACCCAGTACTTC CASTLGSQETQYF
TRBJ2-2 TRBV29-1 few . TGCAGCGTTGGTTCTGACACCGGGGAGCTGTTTTTT CSVGSDTGELFF
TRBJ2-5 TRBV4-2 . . TGTGCCAGCAGCCGGGCGTCAGGGGCCCAAGAGACCCAGTACTTC CASSRASGAQETQYF
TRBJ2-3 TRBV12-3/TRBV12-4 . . TGTGCCAGCAGTTTCGGGTCAGACACAGATACGCAGTATTTT CASSFGSDTDTQYF
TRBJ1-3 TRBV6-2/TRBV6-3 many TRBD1 TGTGCCAGCAGCTACAGGGGACGCGGCTCTGGAAACACCATATATTTT CASSYRGRGSGNTIYF
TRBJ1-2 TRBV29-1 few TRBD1 TGCAGCGTCTCGACAGGGGCATTCTATGGCTACACCTTC CSVSTGAFYGYTF
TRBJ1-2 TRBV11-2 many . TGTGCCAGCAGCTCCGGGGGGGAGGGCGGCTACACCTTC CASSSGGEGGYTF
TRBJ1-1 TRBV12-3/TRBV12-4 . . TGTGCCACCCAGTTTTATGGGTTAGGGACTGAAGCTTTCTTT CATQFYGLGTEAFF
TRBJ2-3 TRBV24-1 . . TGTGCCACCAGTGAATCACCGGGAGTTGGTCCAGATACGCAGTATTTT CATSESPGVGPDTQYF
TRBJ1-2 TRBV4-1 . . TGCGCCAGCAGCCAAGATAGTTTCTACGTTAACTATGGCTACACCTTC CASSQDSFYVNYGYTF
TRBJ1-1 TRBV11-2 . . TGTGCCAGCAGCTTAGTCGACCTCGAAGCTTTCTTT CASSLVDLEAFF
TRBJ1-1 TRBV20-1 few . TGCAGTGCTAGAATAGGGAACACTGAAGCTTTCTTT CSARIGNTEAFF
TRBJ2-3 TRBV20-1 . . TGCAGTGCAAGGTCCGCCCCGACTGATACGCAGTATTTT CSARSAPTDTQYF
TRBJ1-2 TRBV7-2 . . TGTGCCAGCAGCAAAGCAGCTGGGGGACTTAACTATGGCTACACCTTC CASSKAAGGLNYGYTF
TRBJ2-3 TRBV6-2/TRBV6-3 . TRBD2 TGTGCCAGCAGTTACGGACGGCGGGGGGGCCGAGCAGATACGCAGTATTTT CASSYGRRGGRADTQYF
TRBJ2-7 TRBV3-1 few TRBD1 TGTGCCAGCAGCCCCCTCTTTTCTCGGGACAGGGGTGAAGAGCAGTACTTC CASSPLFSRDRGEEQYF
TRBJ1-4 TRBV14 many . TGTGCCAGCAGCCAAGATCGGCAGAAACTGTTTTTT CASSQDRQKLFF
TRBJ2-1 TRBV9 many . TGTGCCAGCAGCGTAGGTGGGAGCAGCTCCTACAATGAGCAGTTCTTC CASSVGGSSSYNEQFF
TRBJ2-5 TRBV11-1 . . TGTGCCAGCAGCGCCTCAAGGGCTAACTACCAAGAGACCCAGTACTTC CASSASRANYQETQYF
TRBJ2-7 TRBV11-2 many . TGTGCCAGCAGCTTATCTCAGGGACCCGTTGGGGAGCAGTACTTC CASSLSQGPVGEQYF
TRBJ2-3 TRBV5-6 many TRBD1 TGTGCCAGCAGCGACAGGGGCAGTGGAGATACGCAGTATTTT CASSDRGSGDTQYF
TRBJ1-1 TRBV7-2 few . TGTGCCAGCAGCGTAGAACCCACGAGACTCACTGAAGCTTTCTTT CASSVEPTRLTEAFF
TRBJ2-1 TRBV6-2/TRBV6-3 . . TGTGCCAGCAGTTACTCAGCGGTGAGCTCCTACAATGAGCAGTTCTTC CASSYSAVSSYNEQFF
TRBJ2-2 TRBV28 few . TGTGCCAGCAGCCTGGCGGGGGCGTCCGGGGAGCTGTTTTTT CASSLAGASGELFF
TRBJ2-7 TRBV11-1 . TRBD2 TGTGCCAGCAGCTTATATGGGACTAGCGGGAGTCGAGAGCAGTACTTC CASSLYGTSGSREQYF
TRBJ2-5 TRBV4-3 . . TGCGCCAGCAGCCAAATGGGATATTTTCAAGAGACCCAGTACTTC CASSQMGYFQETQYF
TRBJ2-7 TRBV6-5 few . TGTGCCAGCAGTTCTCCCAGGGGTGGCAGGACGCTTTACGAGCAGTACTTC CASSSPRGGRTLYEQYF
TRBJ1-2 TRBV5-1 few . TGCGCCAGCAGCTTGGTCCCAGACCTGAACTATGGCTACACCTTC CASSLVPDLNYGYTF
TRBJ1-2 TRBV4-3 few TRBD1 TGCGCCAGCAGCCAGGCCGACAGGGCCGGGGGCTACACCTTC CASSQADRAGGYTF
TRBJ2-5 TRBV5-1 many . TGCGCCAGCAGCTTTACAGCGAAAAAAGAGACCCAGTACTTC CASSFTAKKETQYF
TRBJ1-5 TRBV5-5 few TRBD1 TGTGCCAGCAGCATGGGGACAGTTAATCAGCCCCAGCATTTT CASSMGTVNQPQHF